The present entry profiles one TCR beta chain with its context. Its binding antigen is unknown. No base qualities exist here, and no much larger clone lies one base off it. The sample originates from a study of radiotherapy plus CTLA-4 blockade in lung cancer (dated by TCRdb to 2017 to 2018). A note on the overall study: Among the enrolled patients, about 19% had an objective response, and roughly 30% reached disease control. Paper-wide results and their limitations: After treatment with radiotherapy and ipilimumab, TCR clones that came from tumors expanded in the peripheral blood. Early dynamic changes in blood T cell clones, together with increased serum interferon-beta after radiation, were reported as the strongest predictors of response.

The receptor library was made with the immunoSEQ multiplex PCR assay. TCRdb holds this immuneACCESS table with in-frame rearrangements only. Some clones are missing; in checked studies, unresolved V genes explain under half, and the rest has no known cause. This sample is represented by tens of thousands of clones; around 77% of them were singletons. 11% of the sample is held by the ten biggest clonotypes. Inclusive of the bounding cysteine and phenylalanine, the CDR3 is 17 residues long. Just the 51-base CDR3 DNA is kept, in frame starting at base 1. The CDR1 and CDR2 encoded by the germline V gene are SGDLS and YYNGEE. V lost 2 bases and J lost 5 bases, and the count of bases not matched to a germline gene is 7. In this study, focal radiation therapy paired with CTLA-4 blockade (ipilimumab) was tested in patients who had chemo-refractory metastatic non-small-cell lung cancer.

The specimen was peripheral blood, collected from a patient treated with radiotherapy plus ipilimumab. The rearranged segments are TRBV9 and TRBJ2-5, with 15 junctional bases fitting TRBD2. This TCR was sampled from a human donor with non-small cell lung cancer who had stable disease on radiotherapy plus ipilimumab. The sequence in DNA is TGTGCCAGCAGCGTCGCCGGACTAGCGGGGGGGCGGGAGACCCAGTACTTC. Translated, it gives CASSVAGLAGGRETQYF. The entire variable domain, with the stretches around the CDR3 drawn from the reference TRBV9 and TRBJ2-5 proteins, is DSGVTQTPKHLITATGQRVTLRCSPRSGDLSVYWYQQSLDQGLQFLIQYYNGEERAKGNILERFSAQQFPDLHSELNLSSLELGDSALYFCASSVAGLAGGRETQYFGPGTRLLVL.